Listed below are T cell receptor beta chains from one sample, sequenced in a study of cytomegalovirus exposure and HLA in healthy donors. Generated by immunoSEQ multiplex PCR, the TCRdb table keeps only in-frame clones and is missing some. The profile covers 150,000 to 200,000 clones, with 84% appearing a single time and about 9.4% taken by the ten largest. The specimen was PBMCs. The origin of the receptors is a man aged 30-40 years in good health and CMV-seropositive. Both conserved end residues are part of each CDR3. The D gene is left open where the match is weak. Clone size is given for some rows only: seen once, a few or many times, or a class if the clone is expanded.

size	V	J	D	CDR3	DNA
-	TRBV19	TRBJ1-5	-	CASTTGWADYSNQPQHF	TGTGCCAGTACCACGGGGTGGGCCGATTATAGCAATCAGCCCCAGCATTTT
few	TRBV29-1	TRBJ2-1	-	CSAGDMTNNEQFF	TGCAGCGCTGGGGACATGACAAACAATGAGCAGTTCTTC
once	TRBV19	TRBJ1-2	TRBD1	CASSSDREDYGYTF	TGTGCCAGTAGTTCGGACAGGGAAGACTATGGCTACACCTTC
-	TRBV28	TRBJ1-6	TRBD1	CASRWDSNNSPLHF	TGTGCCAGCAGGTGGGACAGCAATAATTCACCCCTCCACTTT
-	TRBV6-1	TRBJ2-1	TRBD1	CASSDPGQGARNEQFF	TGTGCCAGCAGTGACCCGGGACAGGGGGCGAGGAATGAGCAGTTCTTC
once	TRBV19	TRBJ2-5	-	CASSIQIQETQYF	TGTGCCAGTAGTATCCAGATCCAAGAGACCCAGTACTTC
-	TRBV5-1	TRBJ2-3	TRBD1	CASSRGQLTDTQYF	TGCGCCAGCAGCCGGGGACAGCTCACAGATACGCAGTATTTT
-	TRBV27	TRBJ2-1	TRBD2	CASSFTSGGAPNEQFF	TGTGCCAGCAGTTTTACTAGCGGGGGGGCCCCCAATGAGCAGTTCTTC
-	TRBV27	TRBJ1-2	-	CASSPRQATNYGYTF	TGTGCCAGCAGCCCAAGGCAGGCGACTAACTATGGCTACACCTTC
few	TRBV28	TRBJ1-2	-	CASSLSGGLVGYTF	TGTGCCAGCAGTTTATCAGGTGGATTAGTCGGCTACACCTTC
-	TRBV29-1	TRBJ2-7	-	CSVGAGLGEQYF	TGCAGCGTTGGGGCAGGACTGGGCGAGCAGTACTTC
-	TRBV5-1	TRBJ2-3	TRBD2	CASSLTSGRPSTDTQYF	TGCGCCAGCAGCCTGACTAGCGGGAGGCCTAGCACAGATACGCAGTATTTT
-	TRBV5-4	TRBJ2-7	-	CASSLKPAGEQYF	TGTGCCAGCAGCTTGAAGCCGGCAGGGGAGCAGTACTTC
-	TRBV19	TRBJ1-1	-	CASSIVAGGGLNTEAFF	TGTGCCAGTAGTATAGTAGCCGGGGGGGGTTTGAACACTGAAGCTTTCTTT
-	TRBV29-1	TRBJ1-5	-	CSAGGGGNQPQHF	TGCAGCGCCGGTGGCGGAGGCAATCAGCCCCAGCATTTT
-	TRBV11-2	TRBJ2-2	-	CASSLESAYNTGELFF	TGTGCCAGCAGCTTAGAAAGCGCTTACAACACCGGGGAGCTGTTTTTT
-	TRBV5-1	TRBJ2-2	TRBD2	CASSLGTSGNTGELFF	TGCGCCAGCAGCTTAGGAACTAGCGGTAACACCGGGGAGCTGTTTTTT
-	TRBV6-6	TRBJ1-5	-	CATSPGGRNQPQHF	TGTGCCACTTCCCCGGGAGGTCGGAATCAGCCCCAGCATTTT
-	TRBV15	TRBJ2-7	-	CATSREVGVTYEQYF	TGTGCCACCAGCAGAGAGGTAGGGGTAACCTACGAGCAGTACTTC
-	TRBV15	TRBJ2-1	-	CATSRRSGLYNEQFF	TGTGCCACCAGCAGAAGGAGCGGCCTCTACAATGAGCAGTTCTTC
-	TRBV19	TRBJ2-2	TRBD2	CASSTSGSVTGELFF	TGTGCCAGTAGTACTAGCGGGAGTGTAACCGGGGAGCTGTTTTTT
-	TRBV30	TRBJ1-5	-	CAWSVRVGGQPQHF	TGTGCCTGGAGTGTAAGGGTAGGGGGTCAGCCCCAGCATTTT
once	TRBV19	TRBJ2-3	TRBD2	CASSAAGSGAAHTQYF	TGTGCCAGTAGTGCCGCCGGTAGCGGGGCAGCCCATACGCAGTATTTT
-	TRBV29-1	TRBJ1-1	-	CSAARLDTEAFF	TGCAGCGCCGCGAGGTTGGACACTGAAGCTTTCTTT
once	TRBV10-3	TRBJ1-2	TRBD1	CALRQGNYGYTF	TGTGCCCTTCGACAGGGTAACTATGGCTACACCTTC
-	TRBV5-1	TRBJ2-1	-	CASSFATNNEQFF	TGCGCCAGCAGCTTCGCGACAAACAATGAGCAGTTCTTC
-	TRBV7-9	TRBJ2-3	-	CASSLEGGPTDTQYF	TGTGCCAGCAGCTTGGAGGGGGGGCCGACAGATACGCAGTATTTT
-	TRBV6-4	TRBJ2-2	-	CASSESLDTGELFF	TGTGCCAGCAGTGAATCCCTAGACACCGGGGAGCTGTTTTTT
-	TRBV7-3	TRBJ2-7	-	CASSLTVRLRHCLSSYEQYF	TGTGCCAGCAGCTTAACGGTGCGTTTGCGTCATTGCTTATCTTCCTACGAGCAGTACTTC
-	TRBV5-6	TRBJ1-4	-	CASSFRGSNEKLFF	TGTGCCAGCAGCTTTAGGGGGTCTAATGAAAAACTGTTTTTT
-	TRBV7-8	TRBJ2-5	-	CASSLMRYQETQYF	TGTGCCAGCAGCTTAATGAGGTACCAAGAGACCCAGTACTTC
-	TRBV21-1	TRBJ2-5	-	CASSKGGGGETQYF	TGTGCCAGCAGCAAAGGAGGGGGCGGGGAGACCCAGTACTTC
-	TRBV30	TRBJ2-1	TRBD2	CAWSGGLAGNNEQFF	TGTGCCTGGAGTGGGGGACTAGCGGGAAACAATGAGCAGTTCTTC
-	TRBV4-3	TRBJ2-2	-	CASSQGPGQKANTGELFF	TGCGCCAGCAGCCAGGGCCCGGGACAAAAGGCGAACACCGGGGAGCTGTTTTTT
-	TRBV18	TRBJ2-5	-	CASSPQGPQETQYF	TGTGCCAGCTCACCACAGGGGCCCCAAGAGACCCAGTACTTC
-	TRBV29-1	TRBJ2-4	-	CSAQGGGGRNIQYF	TGCAGCGCCCAGGGGGGAGGTGGGAGAAACATTCAGTACTTC
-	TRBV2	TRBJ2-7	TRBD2	CASSRTSGGPTYEQYF	TGTGCCAGCAGTCGGACTAGCGGGGGACCCACCTACGAGCAGTACTTC
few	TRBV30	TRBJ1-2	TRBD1	CAWSPWTGAYDGYTF	TGTGCCTGGAGTCCGTGGACAGGGGCATACGATGGCTACACCTTC
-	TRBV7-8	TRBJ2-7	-	CASSLAQGINYEQYF	TGTGCCAGCAGCTTAGCGCAGGGGATAAACTACGAGCAGTACTTC
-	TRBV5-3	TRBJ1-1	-	CARSLGRRAFF	TGTGCCAGAAGCTTAGGGAGGCGAGCTTTCTTT
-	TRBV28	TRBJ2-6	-	CASSPQVTGANVLTF	TGTGCCAGCAGCCCCCAGGTTACTGGGGCCAACGTCCTGACTTTC
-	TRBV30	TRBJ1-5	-	CAWSKFGSHSNQPQHF	TGTGCCTGGAGTAAATTCGGGAGCCATAGCAATCAGCCCCAGCATTTT
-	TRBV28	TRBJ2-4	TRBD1	CASSLPRLGGNIQYF	TGTGCCAGCAGTCTGCCGAGGTTAGGGGGCAACATTCAGTACTTC
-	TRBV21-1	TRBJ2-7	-	CASSSPAGVPYEQYF	TGTGCCAGCAGCTCTCCCGCAGGGGTCCCCTACGAGCAGTACTTC
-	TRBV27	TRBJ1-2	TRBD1	CASSLMGQGHYGYTF	TGTGCCAGCAGTTTAATGGGACAGGGCCATTATGGCTACACCTTC
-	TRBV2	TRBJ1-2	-	CASSGSKSGPLYGYTF	TGTGCCAGCAGTGGGTCAAAAAGCGGCCCGCTGTACGGCTACACCTTC
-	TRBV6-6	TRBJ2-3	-	CASSYSGRDTQYF	TGTGCCAGCAGTTACTCGGGCAGGGATACGCAGTATTTT
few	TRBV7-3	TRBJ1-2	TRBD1	CASSLGQGEDGYTF	TGTGCCAGCAGCTTAGGGCAGGGGGAAGATGGCTACACCTTC
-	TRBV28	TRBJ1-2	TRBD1	CASSDPGGSNDGYTF	TGTGCCAGCAGCGATCCAGGGGGCAGTAATGACGGCTACACCTTC
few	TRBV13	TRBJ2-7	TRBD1	CASSRGQGGEQYF	TGTGCCAGCAGCCGGGGACAGGGCGGGGAGCAGTACTTC
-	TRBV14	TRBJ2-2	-	CASSQGLATGELFF	TGTGCCAGCAGCCAAGGCCTAGCCACCGGGGAGCTGTTTTTT
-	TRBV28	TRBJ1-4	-	CASSPTIGLHNEKLFF	TGTGCCAGCAGCCCTACAATCGGACTACATAATGAAAAACTGTTTTTT
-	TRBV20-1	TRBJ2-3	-	CSAGLEDTQYF	TGCAGTGCCGGACTGGAGGATACGCAGTATTTT
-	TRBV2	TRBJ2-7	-	CASSDAKESGYEQYF	TGTGCCAGCAGTGACGCGAAGGAGTCGGGCTACGAGCAGTACTTC
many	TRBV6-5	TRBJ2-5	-	CATSGWKETQYF	TGTGCCACCTCGGGTTGGAAGGAGACCCAGTACTTC
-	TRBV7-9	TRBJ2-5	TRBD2	CASTKGLAVVGETQYF	TGTGCCAGCACCAAGGGACTAGCCGTTGTGGGGGAGACCCAGTACTTC
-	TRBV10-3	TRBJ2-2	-	CAISSKEGPNTGELFF	TGTGCCATCAGTTCTAAGGAGGGCCCGAACACCGGGGAGCTGTTTTTT